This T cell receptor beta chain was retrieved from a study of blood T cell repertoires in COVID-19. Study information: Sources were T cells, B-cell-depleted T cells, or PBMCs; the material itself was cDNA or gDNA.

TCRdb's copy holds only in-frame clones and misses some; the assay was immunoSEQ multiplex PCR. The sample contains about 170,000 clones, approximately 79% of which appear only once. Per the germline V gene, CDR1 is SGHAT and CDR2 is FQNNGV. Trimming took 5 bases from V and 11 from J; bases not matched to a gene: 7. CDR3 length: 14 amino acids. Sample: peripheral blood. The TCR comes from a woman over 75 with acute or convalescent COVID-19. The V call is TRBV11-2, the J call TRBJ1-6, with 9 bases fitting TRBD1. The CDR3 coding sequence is TGTGCCAGCAGCATCGGGACAGGGTATGCACCCCTCCACTTT. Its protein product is CASSIGTGYAPLHF. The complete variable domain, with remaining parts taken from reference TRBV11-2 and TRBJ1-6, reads EAGVAQSPRYKIIEKRQSVAFWCNPISGHATLYWYQQILGQGPKLLIQFQNNGVVDDSQLPKDRFSAERLKGVDSTLKIQPAKLEDSAVYLCASSIGTGYAPLHFGNGTRLTVT.